These 17 T cell receptor beta chains originate from one sample sequenced in a study of T cell responses to AZD1222 COVID-19 vaccine. Method: immunoSEQ multiplex PCR; TCRdb's copy keeps in-frame clones and lacks some. This sample has under 200,000 clones, with 90% to 95% found just once. This sample comprised peripheral blood, obtained on day 0 of AZD1222 vaccination. The receptors come from an adult in good health.

This clone was picked up a small number of times. In DNA form, the CDR3 reads TGTGCCAGCAGCGGTTTCTGGGGGTCCTACGAGCAGTACTTC. This gives the protein CASSGFWGSYEQYF. V is TRBV27 and J is TRBJ2-7, with D perhaps TRBD1 or TRBD2 (5 bases each). The length of the CDR3 is 14 residues. Germline V lookup: CDR1 MNHEY, CDR2 SMNVEV (reference sequence). Trimming removed 6 bases from V and 1 base from J, with 13 bases in between.

CDR3 in amino acids: CASRRDRGTDTQYF. In DNA, the CDR3 is TGTGCCAGCAGACGGGACCGCGGGACAGATACGCAGTATTTT. The J gene is TRBJ2-3, the V gene TRBV5-4; D may be TRBD1 or TRBD2 (5 bases each). Per germline, CDR1 SGHNT and CDR2 YYREEE (reference sequence). The CDR3 runs 14 residues. V shed 5 bases and J shed 3 bases, with 13 bases lying between them.

The chain recombines TRBV9 with TRBJ2-5; 7 bases agree with TRBD1. After removal of 3 bases from V and 5 bases from J, the junction contained 10 bases not matched to a gene. The CDR3 totals 15 residues. Germline V lookup: CDR1 SGDLS, CDR2 YYNGEE. The chain's CDR3 is CASSARGGDSETQYF. As DNA, the CDR3 is TGTGCCAGCAGCGCGAGAGGGGGCGATTCGGAGACCCAGTACTTC.

V and J are TRBV2 and TRBJ2-5; 9 bases match TRBD2. CDR1 is SNHLY, CDR2 FYNNEI, per germline. V gave up 0 bases and J gave up 6 bases; unmatched junction bases: 8. CDR3 length equals 16 residues. CDR3 protein: CASSEAGLAGSQTQYF. For the CDR3, the DNA is TGTGCCAGCAGTGAAGCGGGACTAGCAGGTAGTCAGACCCAGTACTTC. The full variable domain, rest sourced from reference TRBV2 and TRBJ2-5, is EPEVTQTPSHQVTQMGQEVILRCVPISNHLYFYWYRQILGQKVEFLVSFYNNEISEKSEIFDDQFSVERPDGSNFTLKIRSTKLEDSAMYFCASSEAGLAGSQTQYFGPGTRLLVL.

This rearrangement joins TRBV13 to TRBJ1-1; no definite D call. V shed 5 bases and J shed 0 bases, with 7 bases lying between them. Germline V lookup: CDR1 PRHDT, CDR2 FYEKMQ (reference sequence). This CDR3 is 13 amino acids long. Here the CDR3 DNA reads TGTGCCAGCAGCGTAGCGTTGAACACTGAAGCTTTCTTT. It yields the protein CASSVALNTEAFF. The variable domain in full, completed from reference TRBV13 and TRBJ1-1, reads AAGVIQSPRHLIKEKRETATLKCYPIPRHDTVYWYQQGPGQDPQFLISFYEKMQSDKGSIPDRFSAQQFSDYHSELNMSSLELGDSALYFCASSVALNTEAFFGQGTRLTVV.

This clone was observed once. The chain is built from TRBV24-1 and TRBJ2-3; unclear D gene. Germline values: CDR1 KGHDR, CDR2 SFDVKD. V lost 3 bases to trimming and J lost 1 base, with 7 bases between them. The CDR3 is 14 residues long. CDR3 loop: CATSDRVGTDTQYF. Written as DNA, the CDR3 is TGTGCCACCAGTGATCGTGTCGGCACAGATACGCAGTATTTT.

V and J are TRBV6-5 and TRBJ1-1, with D maybe TRBD1 (6 bases). This CDR3 region has 15 residues. Trimming took 6 bases from V and 1 from J, leaving 15 bases between them. Germline V gene lookup returns CDR1 MNHEY and CDR2 SVGAGI. The CDR3 region is CASSPSGQKNTEAFF. The DNA for the CDR3 is TGTGCCAGCAGCCCCTCCGGACAGAAGAACACTGAAGCTTTCTTT.

The J gene is TRBJ1-2, the V gene TRBV7-2, with D tentatively TRBD1 (6 bases). The germline V gene encodes CDR1 SGHTA and CDR2 FQGNSA. This CDR3 comprises 16 residues. The germline V and J ends were trimmed by 1 base and 1 base, with 13 bases remaining between them. The CDR3 spells CASSLVSGAFNYGYTF. The CDR3 DNA is TGTGCCAGCAGCTTAGTTTCAGGGGCGTTTAACTATGGCTACACCTTC.

V usage is TRBV7-9 and J usage is TRBJ2-7, with TRBD2 matching over 12 bases. Germline CDR1 is SEHNR and CDR2 is FQNEAQ (reference sequence). The CDR3 runs 14 residues. After removal of 5 bases from V and 3 bases from J, the junction contained 2 bases not matched to a gene. The CDR3 DNA reads as TGTGCCAGCAGCCTGACTAGCGGGAGCTACGAGCAGTACTTC. Its translation: CASSLTSGSYEQYF.

V and J are TRBV25-1 and TRBJ1-1, with a tentative D call TRBD1 (5 bases). There are 11 residues in the CDR3. Germline V gene data show CDR1 as MGHDK and CDR2 as SYGVNS. The ends were cut back, 2 bases at V and 11 bases at J, with 9 bases in the middle. This CDR3 reads CASSEQGRAFF. CDR3 bases: TGTGCCAGCAGTGAACAGGGACGGGCTTTCTTT.

This clone has a handful of counts. The gene calls are TRBV4-2 and TRBJ2-7; the match to TRBD1 covers 8 bases. The CDR3 contains 16 residues. The junction had 8 bases not matched to a gene; V was cut back by 4 bases and J by 0 bases. Germline loops: CDR1 LGHNA, CDR2 YNFKEQ. CDR3 nucleotide sequence: TGTGCCAGCAGCCTGGCCCACAGGGGGAACTCCTACGAGCAGTACTTC. It specifies CASSLAHRGNSYEQYF.

The V call is TRBV12-3 or TRBV12-4, the J call TRBJ2-7; D remains ambiguous. V gave up 3 bases and J gave up 7 bases, with 13 bases separating them. The CDR3 has 13 amino acids. Here the CDR3 DNA reads TGTGCCAGCAGTTTGGCCAGCTCCCCGGAGCAGTACTTC. It encodes CASSLASSPEQYF.

The chain uses TRBV12-5 and TRBJ1-1, with TRBD1 matching 8 bases. V lost 6 bases and J lost 3; bases outside the gene matches: 12. The CDR3 length is 16 residues. Germline lookup yields CDR1 LGHNT and CDR2 FRNRAP. CDR3 sequence reads: CASGSGTGIWDTEAFF. The CDR3 DNA sequence: TGTGCTAGTGGCTCCGGGACAGGCATTTGGGACACTGAAGCTTTCTTT.

V is TRBV24-1 and J is TRBJ2-7; TRBD2 agrees at 7 bases. Germline assignment: CDR1 KGHDR and CDR2 SFDVKD. The CDR3 contains 14 residues. Germline trimming cut 4 bases from V and 7 bases from J; bases unmatched to any gene: 9. The CDR3 protein is CATSDHSGTREQYF. The CDR3 DNA reads as TGTGCCACCAGTGACCACAGCGGGACCCGGGAGCAGTACTTC.

The chain uses TRBV28 and TRBJ1-5; D is unresolved. V lost 6 bases and J lost 4, with 25 bases in between. The CDR3 totals 18 residues. Germline V gene data show CDR1 as MDHEN and CDR2 as SYDVKM. CDR3 nucleotides: TGTGCCAGCAGCCCAAATACTCAAAAGACAAGGGATAATCAGCCCCAGCATTTT. Protein sequence: CASSPNTQKTRDNQPQHF.

The chain employs TRBV7-8 and TRBJ2-7, with D possibly TRBD1 on 6 matching bases. Trimming stripped 5 bases from V and 4 bases from J, with 30 bases between. The germline gives CDR1 SGHVS, CDR2 FQNEAQ. There are 19 residues in the CDR3. CDR3 sequence: CASSLGYLLGGPTRYEQYF. The CDR3 DNA follows: TGTGCCAGCAGCCTCGGGTATCTTCTTGGGGGCCCCACGAGATACGAGCAGTACTTC.

The chain couples TRBV6-2 or TRBV6-3 to TRBJ1-5, with 9 bases lining up with TRBD1. With 6 bases clipped from V and 1 base from J, the junction kept 4 bases outside the gene matches. Per the germline V gene, CDR1 is MNHEY and CDR2 is SVGEGT. The CDR3 has 15 residues. CDR3: CASSSQGASNQPQHF. CDR3 nucleotide sequence: TGTGCCAGCAGCTCACAGGGGGCAAGCAATCAGCCCCAGCATTTT.